The sequence of this T cell receptor (beta chain) was determined in a study of memory CD4+ T cells and cytomegalovirus serostatus. Background on the study: Of the healthy Belgian adults, nine or ten were CMV seropositive and 20 to 25 seronegative.

Sequenced by immunoSEQ multiplex PCR; TCRdb stores in-frame clones only, minus some. The sample holds about 64,000 clones, roughly four fifths seen once. The CDR3 runs to 17 residues. V was pared by 2 bases and J by 0 bases, with 16 bases between. Germline V gene lookup returns CDR1 ENHRY and CDR2 SYGVKD. The sort gate was single viable CD3+CD4+CD8-CD45RO+ cells for memory CD4+ T cells. Material: memory CD4+ T cells from blood. The chain combines TRBV10-3 with TRBJ1-1, with a possible D match to TRBD1 (6 bases). The origin of this receptor is an adult in good health and CMV-seronegative. The CDR3 nucleotides read TGTGCCATCAGTGAGGGAAACAGGGTCGACCTGAACACTGAAGCTTTCTTT. Residues: CAISEGNRVDLNTEAFF.